A single sample is the source of the 13 T cell receptor beta chains below, sequenced in a study of blood T cell repertoires in COVID-19. Sequencing was performed with immunoSEQ multiplex PCR; in TCRdb, only in-frame clones are kept and a portion is missing. Among approximately 140,000 clones listed, around 89% were seen once. What was sequenced was peripheral blood. These receptors all come from a man aged 50 to 59 with active or convalescent COVID-19.

The chain employs TRBV7-2 and TRBJ2-5; 10 nucleotides agree with TRBD2. Germline CDR1 is SGHTA and CDR2 is FQGNSA. Germline trimming cut 4 bases from V and 5 bases from J; bases unmatched to any gene: 13. This CDR3 spans 17 amino acids. As DNA, the CDR3 is TGTGCCAGCAGCTCCGATGGGATAGCGGGAGGAAGGGAGACCCAGTACTTC. It codes for CASSSDGIAGGRETQYF.

V and J are TRBV15 and TRBJ2-3, with TRBD2 matching over 11 bases. The germline V gene encodes CDR1 LNHNV and CDR2 YYDKDF (reference sequence). The CDR3 totals 14 residues. After removal of 4 bases from V and 4 bases from J, the junction contained 1 base not matched to a gene. DNA of the CDR3: TGTGCCACCAGCAATAGCGGGGGGGCAGATACGCAGTATTTT. Residues: CATSNSGGADTQYF.

In DNA form, the CDR3 reads TGTGCCAGCAGTCCGGGACTAGGTAACGAGCAGTACTTC. Its protein product is CASSPGLGNEQYF. V and J are TRBV6-5 and TRBJ2-7, with 8 bases fitting TRBD2. The J segment lost 5 bases and the V segment lost 5 bases, leaving 5 bases of the junction unmatched. Germline V gene sequence: CDR1 MNHEY, CDR2 SVGAGI. This CDR3 is built from 13 residues.

The chain combines TRBV7-2 with TRBJ2-1; possible D gene TRBD2, 6 bases. Germline-derived CDR1 and CDR2 are SGHTA and FQGNSA. The CDR3 extends over 13 amino acids. V was trimmed by 2 bases and J by 9 bases, leaving 11 bases between them. In DNA, the CDR3 is TGTGCCAGCAGCTTAAGGAGGGGCACTGAGCAGTTCTTC. It is translated as CASSLRRGTEQFF.

The V gene is TRBV4-2, the J gene TRBJ2-7; TRBD2 might be the D (6 bases). The germline V gene encodes CDR1 LGHNA and CDR2 YNFKEQ. The germline V and J ends were trimmed by 0 bases and 2 bases, with 17 bases remaining between them. The CDR3 consists of 17 residues. CDR3 in DNA: TGTGCCAGCAGCCAAGACAATTCGGGGGTTTCAACCTACGAGCAGTACTTC. Its translation is CASSQDNSGVSTYEQYF.

This chain uses TRBV24-1 with TRBJ2-2; 10 bases match TRBD1. V gave up 4 bases and J gave up 4 bases; unmatched junction bases: 5. Germline loops: CDR1 KGHDR, CDR2 SFDVKD. The CDR3 extends over 16 amino acids. The CDR3 here is CATSEIWTGGTGELFF. In DNA form, the CDR3 reads TGTGCCACCAGTGAAATTTGGACAGGGGGCACCGGGGAGCTGTTTTTT.

This chain connects TRBV18 to TRBJ2-3; 10 bases fit TRBD2. J gave up 2 bases and V 0 bases, and 2 bases lay outside the gene matches. Germline assignment: CDR1 KGHSH and CDR2 LQKENI. CDR3 length equals 16 residues. The CDR3 protein is CASSPPGTSATDTQYF. CDR3 DNA: TGTGCCAGCTCACCACCAGGGACTAGCGCCACAGATACGCAGTATTTT.

The CDR3 nucleotides read TGTGCCAGCAGTTTGATGGCTCAGGAGACCCAGTACTTC. Translation gives CASSLMAQETQYF. This chain uses TRBV27 with TRBJ2-5; D uncertain. The V gene's germline CDR1 is MNHEY and CDR2 SMNVEV (reference sequence). The V and J ends lost 3 bases and 5 bases respectively, with 10 bases between them. The length of the CDR3 is 13 residues.

The V call is TRBV3-1 (or the pseudogene TRBV3-2), the J call TRBJ1-2; 10 bases map to TRBD1. Germline CDR1 is LGHDT and CDR2 is YNNKEL (reference sequence). The CDR3 is 14 residues long. V was pared by 4 bases and J by 3 bases, with 2 bases of the junction left unmatched. In nucleotides, the CDR3 is TGTGCCAGCAGCCCCGGGACAGGGGACTATGGCTACACCTTC. Translated: CASSPGTGDYGYTF.

This clone has a handful of counts. The rearrangement links TRBV7-9 to TRBJ1-6; 7 positions match TRBD1. The CDR3 runs 13 residues. After removal of 3 bases from V and 8 bases from J, the junction contained 1 base not matched to a gene. Germline lookup yields CDR1 SEHNR and CDR2 FQNEAQ (reference sequence). CDR3 in amino acids: CASSFDRDSPLHF. CDR3 sequence (DNA): TGTGCCAGCAGCTTTGACAGGGATTCACCCCTCCACTTT.

Details on this clone: Mismatch with germline at one junction end may stem from a read error. This chain joins TRBV27 and TRBJ2-2, with D possibly matching TRBD2 (6 bases). This CDR3 comprises 14 residues. Germline CDR1 and CDR2: MNHEY and SMNVEV (reference sequence). CDR3 in DNA: TGTGCCAGTAGTTGGAGGGATGGCACCGGGGAGCTGTTTTTT. Amino acids: CASSWRDGTGELFF.

This chain connects TRBV15 to TRBJ2-3; no definite D call. The CDR3 loop spans 13 amino acids. V was clipped by 0 bases and J by 4 bases, with 5 bases between them. The germline gives CDR1 LNHNV, CDR2 YYDKDF (reference sequence). The CDR3 here is CATSRDLSDTQYF. In nucleotides, the CDR3 is TGTGCCACCAGCAGAGATCTTTCAGATACGCAGTATTTT. Full variable domain (rest looked up from reference TRBV15 and TRBJ2-3): DAMVIQNPRYQVTQFGKPVTLSCSQTLNHNVMYWYQQKSSQAPKLLFHYYDKDFNNEADTPDNFQSRRPNTSFCFLDIRSPGLGDTAMYLCATSRDLSDTQYFGPGTRLTVL.

The chain uses TRBV10-3 and TRBJ2-7; the D gene is possibly TRBD1 (6 bases). With 5 bases removed from V and 3 bases from J, the gap between germline ends came to 8 bases. This CDR3 contains 12 residues. CDR1 and CDR2 from the germline V gene are ENHRY and SYGVKD. In DNA form, the CDR3 reads TGTGCCATCAGTACAGGGTACTACGAGCAGTACTTC. This encodes CAISTGYYEQYF.